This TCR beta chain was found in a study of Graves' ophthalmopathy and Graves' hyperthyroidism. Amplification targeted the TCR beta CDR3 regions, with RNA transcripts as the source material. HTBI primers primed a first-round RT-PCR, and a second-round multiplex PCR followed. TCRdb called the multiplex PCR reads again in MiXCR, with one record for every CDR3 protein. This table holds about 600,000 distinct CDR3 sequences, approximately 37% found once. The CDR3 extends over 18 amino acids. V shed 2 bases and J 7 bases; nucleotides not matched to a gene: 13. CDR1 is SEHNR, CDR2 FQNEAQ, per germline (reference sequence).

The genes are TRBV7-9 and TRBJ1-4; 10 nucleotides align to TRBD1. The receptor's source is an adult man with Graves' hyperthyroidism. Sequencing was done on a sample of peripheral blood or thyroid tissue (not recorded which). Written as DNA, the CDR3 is TGTGCCAGCAGCTTATTCCTCGGGGACAGGGGCCCGTTTGAAAAACTGTTTTTT. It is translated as CASSLFLGDRGPFEKLFF.